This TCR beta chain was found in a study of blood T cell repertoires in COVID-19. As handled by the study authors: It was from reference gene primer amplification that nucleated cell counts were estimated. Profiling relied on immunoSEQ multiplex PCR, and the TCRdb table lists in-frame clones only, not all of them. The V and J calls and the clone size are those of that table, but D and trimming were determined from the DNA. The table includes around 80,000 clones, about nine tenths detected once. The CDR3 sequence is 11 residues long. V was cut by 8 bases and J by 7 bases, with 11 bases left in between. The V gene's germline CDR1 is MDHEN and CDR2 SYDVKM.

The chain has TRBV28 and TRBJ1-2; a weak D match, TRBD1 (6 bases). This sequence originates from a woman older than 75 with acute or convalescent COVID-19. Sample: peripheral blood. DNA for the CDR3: TGTGCCAGCTTCGACAGGTTTGGCTACACCTTC. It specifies CASFDRFGYTF.